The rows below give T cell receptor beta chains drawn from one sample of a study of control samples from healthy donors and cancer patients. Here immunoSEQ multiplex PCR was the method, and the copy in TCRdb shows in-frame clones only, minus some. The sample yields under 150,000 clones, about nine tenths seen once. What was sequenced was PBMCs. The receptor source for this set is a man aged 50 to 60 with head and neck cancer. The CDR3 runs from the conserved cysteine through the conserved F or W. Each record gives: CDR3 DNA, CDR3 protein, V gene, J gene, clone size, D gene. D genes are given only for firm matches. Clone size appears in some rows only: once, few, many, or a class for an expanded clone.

DNA: TGTGCCAGCAGGCCCCCCCCCGGGGCAGCCGGGGCCTACGAGCAGTACTTC; CDR3: CASRPPPGAAGAYEQYF; V: TRBV28; J: TRBJ2-7; size: -; D: -
DNA: TGCGCCAGCAGCCAAGAGGGCAGTCTAGCGGGGAACAATGAGCAGTTCTTC; CDR3: CASSQEGSLAGNNEQFF; V: TRBV4-1; J: TRBJ2-1; size: -; D: TRBD2
DNA: TGTGCCAGCAGTGAGCGGGCGACCTATGGCTACACCTTC; CDR3: CASSERATYGYTF; V: TRBV27; J: TRBJ1-2; size: -; D: -
DNA: TGTGCCAGCAGTTCAGCAGGGGAGACCAACTTCTACACCTTC; CDR3: CASSSAGETNFYTF; V: TRBV6-5; J: TRBJ1-2; size: -; D: -
DNA: TGTGCCAGCAGTGAATACGCCTGGGCAGGCGGTAATTCACCCCTCCACTTT; CDR3: CASSEYAWAGGNSPLHF; V: TRBV25-1; J: TRBJ1-6; size: -; D: -
DNA: TGTGCCAGTTCGACAGCAAACACAGATACGCAGTATTTT; CDR3: CASSTANTDTQYF; V: TRBV19; J: TRBJ2-3; size: -; D: -
DNA: TGCGCCAGCAGCAGGGAAGGTTACCTTGAGCAGTTCTTC; CDR3: CASSREGYLEQFF; V: TRBV5-1; J: TRBJ2-1; size: -; D: -
DNA: TGTGCCAGCAGCGTAGGTCCAGGCCAGCCCCAGCATTTT; CDR3: CASSVGPGQPQHF; V: TRBV9; J: TRBJ1-5; size: -; D: -
DNA: TGTGCCAGCAGCAACGTGACACTAGCGGGAGGCCTCCGCAGAGGGACCCAGTACTTC; CDR3: CASSNVTLAGGLRRGTQYF; V: TRBV5-8; J: TRBJ2-5; size: -; D: TRBD2
DNA: TGTGCCAGCAGCCGGACACTTGTGAACACTGAAGCTTTCTTT; CDR3: CASSRTLVNTEAFF; V: TRBV5-4; J: TRBJ1-1; size: -; D: -
DNA: TGTGCCAGCAGTCCCCCGGGGGCGAACACTGAAGCTTTCTTT; CDR3: CASSPPGANTEAFF; V: TRBV28; J: TRBJ1-1; size: once; D: -
DNA: TGTGCCAGCAGTGAGGATGAAGGGAACTCTTCTAATGAAAAACTGTTTTTT; CDR3: CASSEDEGNSSNEKLFF; V: TRBV2; J: TRBJ1-4; size: -; D: -
DNA: TGTGCCAGTAGTATTGGTACTGAAGCTTTCTTT; CDR3: CASSIGTEAFF; V: TRBV19; J: TRBJ1-1; size: -; D: -
DNA: TGTGCCAGCTCACCCAAGCCCCAGCATTTT; CDR3: CASSPKPQHF; V: TRBV18; J: TRBJ1-5; size: -; D: -
DNA: TGTGCCAGCAGCCATCGGGACAATCAAGAGACCCAGTACTTC; CDR3: CASSHRDNQETQYF; V: TRBV7-8; J: TRBJ2-5; size: -; D: -
DNA: TGTGCCATCAGTGAGGCGGGATATGGCAATCAGCCCCAGCATTTT; CDR3: CAISEAGYGNQPQHF; V: TRBV10-3; J: TRBJ1-5; size: -; D: -
DNA: TGTGCCAGCAGCTTATCCGGGACTAGCGCCAACAATGAGCAGTTCTTC; CDR3: CASSLSGTSANNEQFF; V: TRBV11-3; J: TRBJ2-1; size: -; D: TRBD2